This T cell receptor (beta chain) was recorded in a study of blood T cells in healthy people across ages. The wider study: About one barcoded beta molecule per two T cells was the capture yield of template switching.

For every donor, a draw yielded around 10 milliliters of peripheral blood. The authors ran a second PCR of 7 to 11 cycles using a sample-barcoded 5' primer and a J-beta primer mix. All samples yielded 2.5 million or more CDR3-containing paired-end reads. MiXCR, applied by TCRdb to the 5' RACE reads, yields one record per CDR3 protein. The sample shows under 2 million distinct CDR3 sequences, around 35% of them seen only once. Study results and caveats: Without sorted subsets, naive and antigen-experienced compartments could not be conclusively compared.

Trimming left V 3 bases short and J 0 bases short, with 12 bases between. This CDR3 comprises 15 residues. The germline CDR1 and CDR2 sequences are MNHEY and SMNVEV (reference sequence). This clonotype was counted between two and nine times. The antigen is not known. The origin of this receptor is a woman under 40 in good health. Sequencing was done on a sample of blood. This rearrangement joins TRBV27 to TRBJ2-7; D gene ambiguous. CDR3 amino acids: CASSFGVTASYEQYF. DNA of the CDR3: TGTGCCAGCAGTTTTGGTGTAACAGCCTCCTACGAGCAGTACTTC.